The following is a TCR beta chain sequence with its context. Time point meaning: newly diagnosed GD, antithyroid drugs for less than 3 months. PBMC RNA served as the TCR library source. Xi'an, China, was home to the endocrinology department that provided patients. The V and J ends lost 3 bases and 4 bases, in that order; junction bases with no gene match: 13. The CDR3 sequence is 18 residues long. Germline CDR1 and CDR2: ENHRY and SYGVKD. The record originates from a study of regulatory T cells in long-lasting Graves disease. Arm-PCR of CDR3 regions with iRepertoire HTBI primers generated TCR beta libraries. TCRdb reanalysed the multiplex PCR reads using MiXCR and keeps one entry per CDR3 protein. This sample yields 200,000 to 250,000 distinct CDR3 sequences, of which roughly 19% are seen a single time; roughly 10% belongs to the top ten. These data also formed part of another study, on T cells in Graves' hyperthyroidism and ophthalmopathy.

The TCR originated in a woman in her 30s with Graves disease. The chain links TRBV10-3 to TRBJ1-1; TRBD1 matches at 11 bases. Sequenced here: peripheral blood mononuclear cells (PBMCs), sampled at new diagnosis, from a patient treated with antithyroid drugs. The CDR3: CAISDLGTGGKHGTEAFF. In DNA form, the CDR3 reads TGTGCCATCAGTGACCTCGGGACAGGGGGGAAGCATGGCACTGAAGCTTTCTTT.